The sequence of this T cell receptor (beta chain) was determined in a study of T cells after posttransplantation cyclophosphamide. This clone came up many times. Its antigen is unidentified. Here immunoSEQ multiplex PCR was the method, and the copy in TCRdb shows in-frame clones only, minus some. The sample has 24,000 or so clones, none seen only once. Study results and caveats: After PTCy, TRB diversity resembled that of CNI/methotrexate controls. Donor-recipient repertoire similarity was low at 1-2 months, rising over year one. TRB overlap between skin or GI tissue T cells and blood was limited.

The related graft donor's blood sample was taken on the day of bone marrow donation. The sample comprised PBMCs. This receptor was taken from a woman aged 45-65 years in good health, CMV-negative, and a related stem cell transplant donor.

For the CDR3, the DNA is TGTGCCAGCTCACCACGACGGGAGAACACCGGGGAGCTGTTTTTT. Its translation is CASSPRRENTGELFF. The chain combines TRBV18 with TRBJ2-2; D might be TRBD2 (5 bases). Looked up from germline, CDR1 is KGHSH and CDR2 is LQKENI. Trimming took off 1 base at V and 1 base at J, with 7 bases between the two ends. The CDR3 consists of 15 residues.